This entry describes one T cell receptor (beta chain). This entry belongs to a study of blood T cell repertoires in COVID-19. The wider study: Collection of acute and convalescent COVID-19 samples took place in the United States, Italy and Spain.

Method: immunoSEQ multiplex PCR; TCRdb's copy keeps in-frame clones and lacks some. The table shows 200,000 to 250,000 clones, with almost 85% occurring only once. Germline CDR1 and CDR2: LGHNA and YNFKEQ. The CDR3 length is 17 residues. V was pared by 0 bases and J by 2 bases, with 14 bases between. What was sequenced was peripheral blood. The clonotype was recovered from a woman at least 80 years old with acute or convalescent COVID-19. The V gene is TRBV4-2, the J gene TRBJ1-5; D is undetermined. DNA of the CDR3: TGTGCCAGCAGCCAAGATCGTCGGGGAGTTGGCAATCAGCCCCAGCATTTT. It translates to CASSQDRRGVGNQPQHF.